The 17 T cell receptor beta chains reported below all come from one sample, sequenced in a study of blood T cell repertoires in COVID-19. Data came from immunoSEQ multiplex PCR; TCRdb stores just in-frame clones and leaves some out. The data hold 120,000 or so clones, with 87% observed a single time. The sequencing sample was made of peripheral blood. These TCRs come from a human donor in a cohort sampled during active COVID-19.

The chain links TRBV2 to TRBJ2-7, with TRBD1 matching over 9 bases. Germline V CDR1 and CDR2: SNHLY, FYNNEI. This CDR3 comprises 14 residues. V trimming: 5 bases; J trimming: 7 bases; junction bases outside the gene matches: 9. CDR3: CASSTGTGKFEQYF. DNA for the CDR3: TGTGCCAGCAGTACCGGGACAGGGAAGTTTGAGCAGTACTTC.

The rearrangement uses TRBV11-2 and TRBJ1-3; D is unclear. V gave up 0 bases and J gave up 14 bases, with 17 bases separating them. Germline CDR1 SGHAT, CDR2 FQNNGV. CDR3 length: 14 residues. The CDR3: CASSLDGRMVSLYF. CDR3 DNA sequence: TGTGCCAGCAGCTTAGATGGCAGGATGGTATCTTTATATTTT.

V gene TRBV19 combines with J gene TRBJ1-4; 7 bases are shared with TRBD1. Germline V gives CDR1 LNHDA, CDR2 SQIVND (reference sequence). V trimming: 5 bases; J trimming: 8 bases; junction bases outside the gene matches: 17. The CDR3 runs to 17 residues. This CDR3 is CASSSPGQPKQGEKLFF. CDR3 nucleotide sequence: TGTGCCAGTAGTTCGCCGGGACAGCCCAAGCAGGGGGAAAAACTGTTTTTT.

The CDR3 nucleotides are TGCGCCAGCAGCTTAGACGACAGACGTCAAGCTTTCTTT. Translating it yields CASSLDDRRQAFF. V and J are TRBV5-1 and TRBJ1-1; tentatively, D is TRBD1 (5 bases). Trimming took 2 bases from V and 9 from J, leaving 14 bases between them. In germline, CDR1 is SGHRS, CDR2 YFSETQ. CDR3 size: 13 residues.

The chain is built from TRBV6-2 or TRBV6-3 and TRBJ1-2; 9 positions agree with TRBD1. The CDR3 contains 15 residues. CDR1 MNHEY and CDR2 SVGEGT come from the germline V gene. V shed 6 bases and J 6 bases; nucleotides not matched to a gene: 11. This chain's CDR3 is CASSYWDRVLDGYTF. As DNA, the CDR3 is TGTGCCAGCAGCTATTGGGACAGGGTCCTGGATGGCTACACCTTC.

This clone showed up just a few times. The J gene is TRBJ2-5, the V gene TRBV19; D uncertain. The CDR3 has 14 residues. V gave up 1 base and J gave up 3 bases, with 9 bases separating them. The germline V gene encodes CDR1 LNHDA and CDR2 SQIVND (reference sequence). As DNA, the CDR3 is TGTGCCAGTAGTATAGTGGCAGAAAAAGAGACCCAGTACTTC. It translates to CASSIVAEKETQYF.

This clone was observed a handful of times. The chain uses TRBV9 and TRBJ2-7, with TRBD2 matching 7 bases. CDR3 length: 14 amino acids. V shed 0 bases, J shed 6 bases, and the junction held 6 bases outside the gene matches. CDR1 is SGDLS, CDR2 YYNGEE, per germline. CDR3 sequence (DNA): TGTGCCAGCAGCGTAGGCGGGAGAATAGGCGAGCAGTACTTC. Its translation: CASSVGGRIGEQYF.

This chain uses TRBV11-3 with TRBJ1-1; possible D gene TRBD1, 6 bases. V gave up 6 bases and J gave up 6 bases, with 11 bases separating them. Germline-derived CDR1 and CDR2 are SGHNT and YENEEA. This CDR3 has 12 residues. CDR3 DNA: TGTGCCAGCAGATCGTCAGGGGCTGAAGCTTTCTTT. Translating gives CASRSSGAEAFF.

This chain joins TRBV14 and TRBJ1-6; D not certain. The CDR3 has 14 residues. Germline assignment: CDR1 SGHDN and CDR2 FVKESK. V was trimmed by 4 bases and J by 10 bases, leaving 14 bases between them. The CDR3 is CASSRRSPPSPLHF. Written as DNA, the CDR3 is TGTGCCAGCAGCCGCCGGAGCCCTCCATCACCCCTCCACTTT. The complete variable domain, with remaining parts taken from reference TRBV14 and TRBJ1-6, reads EAGVTQFPSHSVIEKGQTVTLRCDPISGHDNLYWYRRVMGKEIKFLLHFVKESKQDESGMPNNRFLAERTGGTYSTLKVQPAELEDSGVYFCASSRRSPPSPLHFGNGTRLTVT.

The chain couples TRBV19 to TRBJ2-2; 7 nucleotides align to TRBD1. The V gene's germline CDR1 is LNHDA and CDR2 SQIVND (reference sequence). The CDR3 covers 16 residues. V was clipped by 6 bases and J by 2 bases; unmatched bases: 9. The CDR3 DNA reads TGTGCCAGTAGCCCTCCCGGGACAGCAAACACCGGGGAGCTGTTTTTT. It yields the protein CASSPPGTANTGELFF. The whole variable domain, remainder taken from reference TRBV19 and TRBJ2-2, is DGGITQSPKYLFRKEGQNVTLSCEQNLNHDAMYWYRQDPGQGLRLIYYSQIVNDFQKGDIAEGYSVSREKKESFPLTVTSAQKNPTAFYLCASSPPGTANTGELFFGEGSRLTVL.

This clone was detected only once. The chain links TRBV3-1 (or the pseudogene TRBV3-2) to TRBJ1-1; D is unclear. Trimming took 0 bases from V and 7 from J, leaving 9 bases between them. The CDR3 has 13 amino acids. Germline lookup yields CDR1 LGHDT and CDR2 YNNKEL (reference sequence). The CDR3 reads CASSQDITGEAFF. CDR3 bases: TGTGCCAGCAGCCAAGATATAACGGGTGAAGCTTTCTTT.

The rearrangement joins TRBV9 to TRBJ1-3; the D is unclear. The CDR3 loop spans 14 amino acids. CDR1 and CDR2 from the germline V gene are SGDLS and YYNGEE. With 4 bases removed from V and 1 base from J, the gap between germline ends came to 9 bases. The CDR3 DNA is TGTGCCAGCAGCCCCGTTTATTCTGGAAACACCATATATTTT. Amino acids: CASSPVYSGNTIYF. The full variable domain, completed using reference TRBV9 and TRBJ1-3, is DSGVTQTPKHLITATGQRVTLRCSPRSGDLSVYWYQQSLDQGLQFLIQYYNGEERAKGNILERFSAQQFPDLHSELNLSSLELGDSALYFCASSPVYSGNTIYFGEGSWLTVV.

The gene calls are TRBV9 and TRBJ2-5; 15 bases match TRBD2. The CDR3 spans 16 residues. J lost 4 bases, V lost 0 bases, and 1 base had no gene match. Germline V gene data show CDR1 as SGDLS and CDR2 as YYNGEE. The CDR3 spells CASSVGTSGRVETQYF. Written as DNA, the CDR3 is TGTGCCAGCAGCGTAGGGACTAGCGGGAGGGTAGAGACCCAGTACTTC.

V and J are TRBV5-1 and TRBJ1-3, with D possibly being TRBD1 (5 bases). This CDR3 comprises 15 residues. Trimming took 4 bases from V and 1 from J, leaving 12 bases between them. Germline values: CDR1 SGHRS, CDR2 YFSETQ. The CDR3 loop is CASSTSTESGNTIYF. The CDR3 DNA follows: TGCGCCAGCAGCACTTCGACAGAATCTGGAAACACCATATATTTT.

CDR3 sequence reads: CASSDPPSGSVNEQFF. The DNA for the CDR3 is TGCGCCAGCAGTGACCCTCCTAGCGGGAGTGTCAATGAGCAGTTCTTC. The chain recombines TRBV10-1 with TRBJ2-1, with TRBD2 matching 10 bases. This CDR3 is 16 amino acids long. Trimming at V came to 3 bases and at J to 6 bases, leaving 8 bases not matched to a gene. Germline assignment: CDR1 WNHNN and CDR2 SYGVQD (reference sequence).

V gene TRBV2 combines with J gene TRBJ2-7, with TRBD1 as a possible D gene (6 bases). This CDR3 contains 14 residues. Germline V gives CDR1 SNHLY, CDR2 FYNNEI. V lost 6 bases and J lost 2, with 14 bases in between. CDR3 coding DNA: TGTGCCAGCAGCCCAGGGACATTCACCTACGAGCAGTACTTC. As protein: CASSPGTFTYEQYF.

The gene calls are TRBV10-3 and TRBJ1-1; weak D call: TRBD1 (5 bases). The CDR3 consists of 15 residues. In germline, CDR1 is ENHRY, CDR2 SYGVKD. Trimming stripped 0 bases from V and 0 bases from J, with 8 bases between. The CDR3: CAISESGHVNTEAFF. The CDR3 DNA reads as TGTGCCATCAGTGAGTCCGGACACGTGAACACTGAAGCTTTCTTT.